This T cell receptor (beta chain) was retrieved from a study of blood T cell repertoires in COVID-19. Per the germline V gene, CDR1 is KGHDR and CDR2 is SFDVKD. The trim removed 3 bases at V and 5 bases at J, leaving 11 bases unmatched. CDR3 length: 16 residues. Profiled with immunoSEQ multiplex PCR; TCRdb holds only in-frame clones, not every one. Here the sample spans 200,000 to 250,000 clones, roughly four fifths being singletons. This TCR came from a man aged 35-49 years who had recovered from COVID-19. V gene TRBV24-1 combines with J gene TRBJ2-7; TRBD1 aligns across 8 bases. The sequenced sample was PBMCs or T cells enriched from blood (not recorded which). CDR3 nucleotides: TGTGCCACCAGTGATCCCGGACAGGGAACACGGGACGAGCAGTACTTC. It translates to CATSDPGQGTRDEQYF.